This TCR beta chain was identified during a study of cytomegalovirus exposure and HLA in healthy donors. The overall study: The Caucasian-associated ancestry cluster held roughly 80% of 300 to 500 genotyped donors.

CDR1 LNHDA and CDR2 SQIVND come from the germline V gene (reference sequence). The V end lost 4 bases, the J end lost 6 bases, and 13 bases lay between the germline ends. This CDR3 has 14 residues. 13 Jbeta primers and 60 Vbeta primers were used for the PCR. Generated by immunoSEQ multiplex PCR, the TCRdb table keeps only in-frame clones and is missing some. Among around 140,000 clones listed, about 80% were seen once. Whole-study findings and limits: In vitro data verified three CMV-associated chains as specific for CMV antigens. Later, TCR association rates were found to vary by HLA locus, highest for DRB1 and lowest for HLA-C.

About this clone itself: Its antigen is not known.

Input material: PBMCs. The chain uses TRBV19 and TRBJ1-5, with D unclear. This TCR came from a female donor in good health and CMV-seronegative. CDR3 region: CASSTIVEVQPQHF. DNA for the CDR3: TGTGCCAGTAGTACTATAGTGGAGGTTCAGCCCCAGCATTTT.